This TCR beta chain was recorded in a study of shared clonotypes between healthy human individuals (dated by TCRdb to about 2020). Study-level background: The cohort comprised a couple of women and a few men aged 18 to 49 years. For each donor, three plates each were used for CD4 naive and CD4 memory, two plates were used for CD8 naive, and one plate was used for CD8 memory. The study deeply sequenced blood TCR repertoires of about 5 healthy adults to estimate repertoire size and the extent of clonotype sharing between individuals. Different laboratories and diverse techniques were used to prepare libraries and sequence TCR repertoires, to increase sequencing depth and limit assay-specific biases. Between about 0.85 and 9.5 billion PBMCs per donor were obtained by leukapheresis. Study-level results and caveats: Clonotypes shared by all four sorted-subset donors showed higher generation probabilities than non-shared clonotypes. Sharing across a few donors was observed for approximately 5% of naive CD4, 3.5% of naive CD8, over 2% of memory CD4, and roughly 0.4% of memory CD8 clonotypes. The genetic and exposure-history diversity represented was limited by the small number of donors. Sampling was limited to blood, and TCR repertoires in tissue likely differ from TCR repertoires in blood. Rarefaction of sorted-subset datasets indicated incomplete sequencing despite the large sequencing depth. Pairwise subsampling indicated that sequencing depth was expected to affect the degree of clonotype sharing among donors. Naive subsets generally had larger estimated clonotype richness than memory subsets did.

Looking up the germline V gene yields CDR1 MGHRA and CDR2 YSYEKL. V trim: 3 bases; J trim: 6 bases; unmatched bases: 10. Counted from cysteine to phenylalanine, this CDR3 has 16 amino acids. Only the CDR3 DNA is retained, 48 bases long and in frame from the first base. Concerning this clone itself: The antigen it binds to is not known. No base qualities exist here, and no much larger clone lies one base off it.

Healthy HIV-negative adults with no recently reported acute infections or vaccinations were included as donors. Every donor was a Caucasian adult living in Nashville, Tennessee, USA. CD4+ T cells were enriched through magnetic negative selection, after which naive cells were positively selected on CD45RA and the remaining negative fraction served as the memory subset. Blood was obtained by leukapheresis, after which PBMCs were separated by Ficoll-Histopaque density gradient centrifugation and cryopreserved in liquid nitrogen vapor phase. Purity and quantity of every magnetically sorted T cell population were checked by analytical flow cytometry. Each sorted fraction had its genomic DNA isolated and then quantified by UV absorbance on a Nanodrop 2000c. Using the deep immunoSEQ assay, TCR CDR3 regions were amplified from genomic DNA by multiplex PCR. For each cell subset, the extracted genomic DNA was distributed evenly across all wells of several immunoSEQ 96-well plates, and each plate served as one replicate. Each replicate PCR for sorted subsets received approximately 220 ng genomic DNA, equal to roughly 30,000 T cell genomes. Purified libraries were quantified with a Qubit 3.0 fluorometer, sized on a Bioanalyzer 2100, and re-quantified with the KAPA Library Quantification kit. A separate single-read 150-cycle Illumina NextSeq 550 flow cell was used to sequence each immunoSEQ 96-well plate. The paper's data handling went like this. The immunoSEQ output contained only junctional sequences without quality scores, so filtering could not match that applied to full-length reads. To assign V/J genes and CDR3, sequences were annotated against IMGT germline references using PyIR, a Python wrapper for IgBLAST v1.9. Reads with weak V/J assignments (E-value above 1e-6), missing CDR3, stop codons, out-of-frame junctions, or ambiguous translated residues were removed. V3J clonotypes were defined as sequences sharing the same inferred V gene, J gene, and CDR3 amino acid sequence. Percentage overlap between repertoires was computed as shared unique clonotypes divided by the size of the smaller repertoire. Three approaches were used to assess repertoire richness: RTK rarefaction, the Chao1 estimator, and Recon v2.1 estimates of unobserved clonotypes. Generation probabilities were computed with OLGA for all TCRbeta clonotypes obtained by the gDNA method from four donors. As stored in TCRdb, this immuneACCESS dataset retains in-frame rearrangements with V and J assigned. A fraction of the clones does not appear; measured against another copy, unresolved V genes explain less than half of the discrepancy, and the remainder lacks a known reason. D and trimming were read from the DNA, whereas the V and J calls and clone size are those reported in that table. This sample gives some 790,000 clones in total; around 70% of them show up just once. The ten largest clones take up under 2% of the sample.

The source is a woman aged 30 to 39 in good health. The sequence joins TRBV4-1 to TRBJ2-2, with 7 bases aligning to TRBD2. Sample: memory CD4+ T cells sorted from blood. The label giving this sample's cell subset or site can be read as: CD45RA-negative fraction. The CDR3 sequence is CASSHFAGRGAGELFF. The nucleotide sequence is TGCGCCAGCAGCCATTTTGCGGGGAGGGGCGCCGGGGAGCTGTTTTTT.